Sequencing of this T cell receptor beta chain was carried out in a study of cytomegalovirus exposure and HLA in healthy donors. The ends lost 6 bases at V and 5 bases at J; junction bases unmatched: 11. Germline CDR1 and CDR2: SGHRS and YFSETQ. The CDR3 is made up of 15 amino acids. 13 Jbeta primers and 60 Vbeta primers were used for the PCR. Generated by immunoSEQ multiplex PCR, the TCRdb table keeps only in-frame clones and is missing some. In the table there are around 200,000 clones, over 75% of which are singletons. The TCR originated in a woman aged 45-60 years in good health and CMV-seronegative. V and J are TRBV5-1 and TRBJ2-1; 7 positions match TRBD2. Source material: PBMCs. As DNA, the CDR3 is TGCGCCAGCACCTTTACTAGCGTCCGCGACAATGAGCAGTTCTTC. Its protein is CASTFTSVRDNEQFF.